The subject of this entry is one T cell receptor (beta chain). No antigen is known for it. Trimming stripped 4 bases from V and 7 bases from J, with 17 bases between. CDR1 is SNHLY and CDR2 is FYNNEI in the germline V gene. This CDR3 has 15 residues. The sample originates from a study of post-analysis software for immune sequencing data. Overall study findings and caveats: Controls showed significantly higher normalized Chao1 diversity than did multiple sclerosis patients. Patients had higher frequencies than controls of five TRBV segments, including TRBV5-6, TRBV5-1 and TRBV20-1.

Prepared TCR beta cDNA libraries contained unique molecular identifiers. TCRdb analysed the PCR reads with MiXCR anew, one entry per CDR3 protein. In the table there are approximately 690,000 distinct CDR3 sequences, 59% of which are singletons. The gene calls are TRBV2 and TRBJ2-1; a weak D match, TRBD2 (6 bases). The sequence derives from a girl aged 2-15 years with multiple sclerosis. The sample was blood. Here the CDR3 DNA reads TGTGCCAGCAGTGTGAGGGGTGGCGGGAATAATGAGCAGTTCTTC. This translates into CASSVRGGGNNEQFF. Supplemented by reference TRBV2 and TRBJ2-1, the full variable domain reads EPEVTQTPSHQVTQMGQEVILRCVPISNHLYFYWYRQILGQKVEFLVSFYNNEISEKSEIFDDQFSVERPDGSNFTLKIRSTKLEDSAMYFCASSVRGGGNNEQFFGPGTRLTVL.